This paragraph covers one T cell receptor (beta chain) sequence. Under the authors' procedure: Amplified reference gene primers provided the basis for estimating nucleated cell counts. TCRdb keeps only in-frame clones here, not all; method: immunoSEQ multiplex PCR. Clonal size and the V and J genes are those of that table, whereas D and trimming came from the DNA. Among around 60,000 clones listed, more than 85% were seen once. The CDR3 is made up of 15 amino acids. The data were obtained in a study of blood T cell repertoires in COVID-19. Background on the study: Material from acute and convalescent COVID-19 was sourced from the United States, Italy and Spain. PBMCs, B-cell-depleted T cells, or T cells were the source of the cDNA or gDNA that made up the material.

The chain has TRBV21-1 and TRBJ1-2; TRBD1, as called in the table, went unchecked against the DNA. TRBV21-1 is reported as a pseudogene. This receptor was obtained from a man in his sixties with acute or convalescent COVID-19. The sample was peripheral blood. The CDR3 DNA sequence: TGTGCCAGCAGCAAAGAGGTCAGGGGGATCTATGGCTACACCTTC. Amino acids: CASSKEVRGIYGYTF.